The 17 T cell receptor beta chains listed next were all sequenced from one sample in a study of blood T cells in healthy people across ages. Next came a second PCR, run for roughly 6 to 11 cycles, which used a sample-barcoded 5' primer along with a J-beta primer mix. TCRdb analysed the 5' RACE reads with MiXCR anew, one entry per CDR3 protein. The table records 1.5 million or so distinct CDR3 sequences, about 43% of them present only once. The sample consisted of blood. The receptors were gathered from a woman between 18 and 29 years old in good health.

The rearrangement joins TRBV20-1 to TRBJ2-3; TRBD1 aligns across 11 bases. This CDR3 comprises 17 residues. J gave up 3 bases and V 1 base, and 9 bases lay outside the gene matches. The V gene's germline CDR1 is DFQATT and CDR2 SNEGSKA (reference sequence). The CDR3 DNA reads TGCAGTGCTAGAGGGCCTGGACAGGGGGCGCGTACAGATACGCAGTATTTT. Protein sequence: CSARGPGQGARTDTQYF.

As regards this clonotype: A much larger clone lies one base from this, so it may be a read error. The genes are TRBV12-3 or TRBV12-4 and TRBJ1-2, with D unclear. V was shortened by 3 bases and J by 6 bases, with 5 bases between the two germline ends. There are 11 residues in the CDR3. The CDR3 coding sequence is TGTGCCAGCAGTTTGGGCCATGGCTACACCTTC. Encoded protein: CASSLGHGYTF.

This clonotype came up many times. CDR3 DNA: TGTGCCAGCAGCTTCGGGACTCCCGGCTACACCTTC. Translated: CASSFGTPGYTF. The chain couples TRBV12-3 or TRBV12-4 to TRBJ1-2, with a possible D match to TRBD1 (5 bases). The CDR3 has 12 residues. With 6 bases removed from V and 8 bases from J, the gap between germline ends came to 13 bases.

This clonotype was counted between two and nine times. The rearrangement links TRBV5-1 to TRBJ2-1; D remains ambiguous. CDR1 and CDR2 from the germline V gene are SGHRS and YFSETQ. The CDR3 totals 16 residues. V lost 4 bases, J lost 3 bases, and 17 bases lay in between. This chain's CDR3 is CASSPDETKYYNEQFF. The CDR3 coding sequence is TGCGCCAGCAGCCCCGACGAGACGAAATACTACAATGAGCAGTTCTTC.

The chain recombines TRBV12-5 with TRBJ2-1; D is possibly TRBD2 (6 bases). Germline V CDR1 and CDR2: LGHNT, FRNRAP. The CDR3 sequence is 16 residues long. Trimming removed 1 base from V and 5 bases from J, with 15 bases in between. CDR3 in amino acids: CASGLARRRANNEQFF. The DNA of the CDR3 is TGTGCTAGTGGTTTGGCCCGGAGGAGGGCCAACAATGAGCAGTTCTTC.

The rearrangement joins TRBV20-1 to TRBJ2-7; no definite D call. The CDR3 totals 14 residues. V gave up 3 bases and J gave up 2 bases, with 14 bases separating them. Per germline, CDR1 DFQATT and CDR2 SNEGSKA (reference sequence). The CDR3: CSARDPPDPYEQYF. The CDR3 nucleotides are TGCAGTGCTAGGGACCCCCCAGACCCCTACGAGCAGTACTTC.

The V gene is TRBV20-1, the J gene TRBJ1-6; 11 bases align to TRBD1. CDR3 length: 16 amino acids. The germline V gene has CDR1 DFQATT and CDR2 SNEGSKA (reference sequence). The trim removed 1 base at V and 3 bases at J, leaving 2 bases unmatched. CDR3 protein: CSARVGTGGYNSPLHF. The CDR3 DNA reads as TGCAGTGCTAGAGTTGGGACAGGGGGCTATAATTCACCCCTCCACTTT.

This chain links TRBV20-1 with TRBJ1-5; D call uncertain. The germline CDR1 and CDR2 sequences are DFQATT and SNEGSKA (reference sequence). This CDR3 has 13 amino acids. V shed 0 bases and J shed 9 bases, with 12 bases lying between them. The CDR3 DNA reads TGCAGTGCTAGAGACTCTCTCGAGAGGCCCCAGCATTTT. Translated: CSARDSLERPQHF.

The CDR3 is CASSTAGEVTDTQYF. In DNA form, the CDR3 reads TGTGCCAGCAGCACAGCGGGGGAGGTTACAGATACGCAGTATTTT. This rearrangement joins TRBV21-1 to TRBJ2-3; no check of the table's D call, TRBD2, against the DNA was made. TRBV21-1 is an annotated pseudogene. This CDR3 is built from 15 residues.

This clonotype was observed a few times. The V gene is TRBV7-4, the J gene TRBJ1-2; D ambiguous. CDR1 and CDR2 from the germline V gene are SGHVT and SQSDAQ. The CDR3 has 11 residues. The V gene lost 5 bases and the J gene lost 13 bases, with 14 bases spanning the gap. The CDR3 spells CASSPPRNPTF. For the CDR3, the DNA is TGTGCCAGCAGCCCGCCCAGAAACCCCACCTTC.

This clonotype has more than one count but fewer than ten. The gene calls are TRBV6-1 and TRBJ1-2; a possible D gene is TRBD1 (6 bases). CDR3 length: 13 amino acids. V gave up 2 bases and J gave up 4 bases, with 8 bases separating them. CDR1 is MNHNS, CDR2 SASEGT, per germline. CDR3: CASSEIGGYGYTF. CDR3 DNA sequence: TGTGCCAGCAGTGAAATAGGGGGCTATGGCTACACCTTC.

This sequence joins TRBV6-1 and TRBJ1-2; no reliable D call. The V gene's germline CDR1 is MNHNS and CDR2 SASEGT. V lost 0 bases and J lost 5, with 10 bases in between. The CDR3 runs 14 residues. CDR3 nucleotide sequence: TGTGCCAGCAGTGAAGCGGAACAGATATATGGCTACACCTTC. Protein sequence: CASSEAEQIYGYTF.

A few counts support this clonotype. The CDR3 DNA reads TGTGCCAGCAGCGTGAATAGCGGGAGGGCCTACGAGCAGTACTTC. Translating gives CASSVNSGRAYEQYF. V and J are TRBV7-2 and TRBJ2-7, with TRBD2 matching 11 bases. The CDR3 consists of 15 residues. Looked up from germline, CDR1 is SGHTA and CDR2 is FQGNSA. The J segment lost 2 bases and the V segment lost 5 bases, leaving 5 bases of the junction unmatched.

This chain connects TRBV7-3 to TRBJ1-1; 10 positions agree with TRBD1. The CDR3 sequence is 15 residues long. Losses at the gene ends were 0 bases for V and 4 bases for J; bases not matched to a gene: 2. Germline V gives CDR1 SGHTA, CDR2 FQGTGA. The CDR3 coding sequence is TGTGCCAGCAGCTTAACGGGACAGGGGCTCACTGAAGCTTTCTTT. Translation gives CASSLTGQGLTEAFF.

In nucleotides, the CDR3 is TGTGCCACCAGTGATCCTGCGGCCGGCCCAGATACGCAGTATTTT. It encodes CATSDPAAGPDTQYF. V is TRBV24-1 and J is TRBJ2-3; D is ambiguous. In germline, CDR1 is KGHDR, CDR2 SFDVKD. With 3 bases removed from V and 4 bases from J, the gap between germline ends came to 13 bases. The CDR3 is 15 residues long.

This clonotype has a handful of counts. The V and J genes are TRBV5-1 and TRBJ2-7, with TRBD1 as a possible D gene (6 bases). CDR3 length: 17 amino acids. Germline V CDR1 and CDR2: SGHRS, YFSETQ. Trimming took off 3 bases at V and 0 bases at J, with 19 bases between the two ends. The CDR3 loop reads CASSWGPGTVLSYEQYF. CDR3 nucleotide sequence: TGCGCCAGCAGCTGGGGGCCAGGGACGGTTCTCTCCTACGAGCAGTACTTC.

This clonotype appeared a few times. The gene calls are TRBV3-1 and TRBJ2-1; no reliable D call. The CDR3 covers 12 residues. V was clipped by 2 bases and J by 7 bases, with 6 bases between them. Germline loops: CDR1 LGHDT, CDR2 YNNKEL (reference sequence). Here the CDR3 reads CASSQRQNEQFF. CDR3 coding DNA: TGTGCCAGCAGCCAAAGACAAAATGAGCAGTTCTTC.